Described below is a single T cell receptor (beta chain) sequence and its context. Its cognate antigen has yet to be identified. There are no base qualities to consult, and no much larger clone falls within one base. Library method: PCR. TCRdb lists the instrument as Illumina HiSeq 2500. TCR libraries were prepared with molecular barcoding, using unique molecular identifiers to normalize TCRbeta repertoire quantification. Through fastp at Q25 and MiXCR, TCRdb rebuilt clones from the public reads, retaining in-frame beta chains. Duplicate CDR3 protein sequences are folded into a single record with the most common DNA and genes. A total of about 580,000 distinct CDR3 sequences appear in this sample, 20% to 25% of them only once. The ten largest make up 11% to 15% of the sample. These data come from a study of T-cell reconstitution after alpha-beta-depleted transplantation in children (dated by TCRdb to the mid-2010s). About the investigation overall: Using TCR repertoire profiling, the study quantitatively followed how T-cell immune reconstitution unfolded in children after TCRalphabeta/CD19-depleted allogeneic hematopoietic cell transplantation.

The paper's findings and limits, for the study overall: About two months after transplant, the apparently early recovery of alphabetaT-cell counts reportedly depended on just several hundred clones that had expanded rapidly and came from non-depleted graft cells. In some patients, high TCRbeta diversity at day 60 was attributed to recipient T cells and intrathymic progenitors that had survived conditioning. Hyperexpanded clone frequencies declined over subsequent months; after one year, T-cell counts and TCRbeta diversity were mostly attributed to newly produced T cells.

This sample's treatment or condition label indicates: allogeneic hematopoietic cell transplantation with graft depleted of TCRalphabeta T cells and CD19 B cells. The transplant recipients were children given TCRalphabeta/CD19-depleted allogeneic hematopoietic cell grafts. The sequence derives from a boy younger than two who had a stem cell transplant for acute myeloid leukemia, so the T cells may come from the graft donor. Material: PBMCs, mostly from graft donor cells, obtained 360 days after TCRalphabeta/CD19-depleted stem cell transplant.

The CDR3 region reads CSATKGQGSNQPQHF. The DNA sequence is as follows: TGCAGTGCCACTAAGGGACAGGGGTCCAATCAGCCCCAGCATTTT. The chain is assembled from TRBV20-1 and TRBJ1-5; TRBD1 agrees with 10 junctional bases. The germline V gene (reference sequence) provides CDR1 DFQATT and CDR2 SNEGSKA. V has 6 bases trimmed and J has 3 bases trimmed; junction bases matching no gene number 8. The CDR3, cysteine through phenylalanine, is 15 amino acids long. Solely the CDR3 DNA is kept, with 45 bases framed from the first base.